These T cell receptor beta chains were read from a single sample in a study of T cell changes during pregnancy in multiple sclerosis. Sequenced by immunoSEQ multiplex PCR; TCRdb stores in-frame clones only, minus some. The repertoire consists of some 50,000 clones, with about nine tenths occurring once and the leading ten covering 1.3% to 1.5%. The specimen was peripheral blood, collected in the first trimester of pregnancy. The receptors originated from a female donor in good health, enrolled as a control in a pregnancy study. CDR3s include the opening cysteine and the closing phenylalanine or tryptophan. A D gene is named only where the DNA matches it firmly. Rows give clone size only sometimes, using once, few, many, or a class for an expanded clone.

clone_size: .; d_call: .; v_call: TRBV9; j_call: TRBJ2-7; cdr3_nt: TGTGCCAGCAGCTTCAGGGAATCCTCCTACGAGCAGTACTTC; cdr3_aa: CASSFRESSYEQYF
clone_size: .; d_call: .; v_call: TRBV5-1; j_call: TRBJ1-1; cdr3_nt: TGCGCCAGCAGCTTTGGCAATTCGAATGTGAACACTGAAGCTTTCTTT; cdr3_aa: CASSFGNSNVNTEAFF
clone_size: .; d_call: .; v_call: TRBV10-2; j_call: TRBJ1-6; cdr3_nt: TGCGCCACCCGACAGACCTATAATTCACCCCTCCACTTT; cdr3_aa: CATRQTYNSPLHF
clone_size: .; d_call: TRBD1; v_call: TRBV7-9; j_call: TRBJ1-2; cdr3_nt: TGTGCCAGCAGCTTCGGGACAGGGGACAGCGTGGAGAGCTACACCTTC; cdr3_aa: CASSFGTGDSVESYTF
clone_size: .; d_call: TRBD2; v_call: TRBV28; j_call: TRBJ2-3; cdr3_nt: TGTGCCAGCGCCACTAGCGGGAGGCCAGATACGCAGTATTTT; cdr3_aa: CASATSGRPDTQYF
clone_size: once; d_call: .; v_call: TRBV14; j_call: TRBJ1-3; cdr3_nt: TGTGCCAGCAGCCCCGGTCACTCTGGAAACACCATATATTTT; cdr3_aa: CASSPGHSGNTIYF
clone_size: .; d_call: TRBD1; v_call: TRBV7-2; j_call: TRBJ2-2; cdr3_nt: TGTGCCAGCAGCCGACAGGGGGCAAACACCGGGGAGCTGTTTTTT; cdr3_aa: CASSRQGANTGELFF
clone_size: once; d_call: .; v_call: TRBV5-1; j_call: TRBJ1-2; cdr3_nt: TGCGCCAGCAGCCGTCTCGGGACTGTAAACTATGGCTACACCTTC; cdr3_aa: CASSRLGTVNYGYTF
clone_size: .; d_call: .; v_call: TRBV7-2; j_call: TRBJ2-3; cdr3_nt: TGTGCCAGCAGCGTCCTGCGTGATACGCAGTATTTT; cdr3_aa: CASSVLRDTQYF
clone_size: .; d_call: .; v_call: TRBV6-1; j_call: TRBJ1-2; cdr3_nt: TGTGCCAGCAGTGCCCTCTCCAGACGGGAGACTTATAACTATGGCTACACCTTC; cdr3_aa: CASSALSRRETYNYGYTF
clone_size: .; d_call: .; v_call: TRBV19; j_call: TRBJ1-5; cdr3_nt: TGTGCCAGTACCCCCTACCTCAGCAATCAGCCCCAGCATTTT; cdr3_aa: CASTPYLSNQPQHF
clone_size: .; d_call: .; v_call: TRBV5-1; j_call: TRBJ1-1; cdr3_nt: TGCGCCAGCAGCACCGATGGCGGCCCGAACACTGAAGCTTTCTTT; cdr3_aa: CASSTDGGPNTEAFF
clone_size: .; d_call: .; v_call: TRBV7-2; j_call: TRBJ2-7; cdr3_nt: TGTGCCAGCAGCCAAACGAGCGGGCAGTACTACGAGCAGTACTTC; cdr3_aa: CASSQTSGQYYEQYF
clone_size: .; d_call: TRBD2; v_call: TRBV18; j_call: TRBJ2-3; cdr3_nt: TGTGCCAGCTCACCAATACTAGCGGACACAGATACGCAGTATTTT; cdr3_aa: CASSPILADTDTQYF
clone_size: .; d_call: .; v_call: TRBV5-1; j_call: TRBJ2-1; cdr3_nt: TGCGCCAGCAGCTTGGGCGGGGAACTAGGTTATTCGGGCAATGAGCAGTTCTTC; cdr3_aa: CASSLGGELGYSGNEQFF
clone_size: .; d_call: TRBD2; v_call: TRBV9; j_call: TRBJ2-3; cdr3_nt: TGTGCCAGCAGCGTAGGACCGGGACTATATAGCACAGATACGCAGTATTTT; cdr3_aa: CASSVGPGLYSTDTQYF
clone_size: .; d_call: .; v_call: TRBV27; j_call: TRBJ2-7; cdr3_nt: TGTGCCAGCAGTCCATCGGGAAGGGGGTCCTACGAGCAGTACTTC; cdr3_aa: CASSPSGRGSYEQYF
clone_size: .; d_call: .; v_call: TRBV7-9; j_call: TRBJ2-7; cdr3_nt: TGTGCCAGCAGCTCAGTGGTCTACGAGCAGTACTTC; cdr3_aa: CASSSVVYEQYF
clone_size: .; d_call: TRBD1; v_call: TRBV18; j_call: TRBJ2-7; cdr3_nt: TGTGCCAGCCGGAGACAGGGAGCCTACGAGCAGTACTTC; cdr3_aa: CASRRQGAYEQYF
clone_size: .; d_call: .; v_call: TRBV7-9; j_call: TRBJ1-5; cdr3_nt: TGTGCCAGCAGCTTGGGACAAAGCAATCAGCCCCAGCATTTT; cdr3_aa: CASSLGQSNQPQHF
clone_size: .; d_call: .; v_call: TRBV6-1; j_call: TRBJ1-5; cdr3_nt: TGTGCCAGCAGACCGGGGGACAATCAGCCCCAGCATTTT; cdr3_aa: CASRPGDNQPQHF
clone_size: .; d_call: .; v_call: TRBV19; j_call: TRBJ2-5; cdr3_nt: TGTGCCAGTAAGGGGATGAAGACCCAGTACTTC; cdr3_aa: CASKGMKTQYF
clone_size: .; d_call: TRBD1; v_call: TRBV7-3; j_call: TRBJ2-2; cdr3_nt: TGTGCCAGCAGCTTACTACAGGGGAAAGGGCTCGGGGAGCTGTTTTTT; cdr3_aa: CASSLLQGKGLGELFF
clone_size: once; d_call: TRBD1; v_call: TRBV4-2; j_call: TRBJ1-1; cdr3_nt: TGTGCCAGCAGCCAAGTCCCGGGACAGGGGAGGGGTATGAACACTGAAGCTTTCTTT; cdr3_aa: CASSQVPGQGRGMNTEAFF
clone_size: .; d_call: TRBD1; v_call: TRBV7-8; j_call: TRBJ1-1; cdr3_nt: TGTGCCAGCAGCCCTGACAGGGGGCAAGTGTACACTGAAGCTTTCTTT; cdr3_aa: CASSPDRGQVYTEAFF
clone_size: .; d_call: TRBD2; v_call: TRBV16; j_call: TRBJ2-1; cdr3_nt: TGTGCCAGCAGCCAATTTTCTAGCGGGCCCTACAATGAGCAGTTCTTC; cdr3_aa: CASSQFSSGPYNEQFF
clone_size: .; d_call: .; v_call: TRBV10-2; j_call: TRBJ2-5; cdr3_nt: TGCGCCAGCAGTGGACAGGTGGAGACCCAGTACTTC; cdr3_aa: CASSGQVETQYF
clone_size: .; d_call: .; v_call: TRBV10-3; j_call: TRBJ1-2; cdr3_nt: TGTGCCATCAGGGCGGATCTAGACTATGGCTACACCTTC; cdr3_aa: CAIRADLDYGYTF
clone_size: .; d_call: TRBD1; v_call: TRBV25-1; j_call: TRBJ2-7; cdr3_nt: TGTGCCAGCAGTGAGTTTGCAGGGGGCTACGAGCAGTACTTC; cdr3_aa: CASSEFAGGYEQYF
clone_size: .; d_call: .; v_call: TRBV10-2; j_call: TRBJ1-5; cdr3_nt: TGCGCCAGCAGTGAGTCGCCGACAGGCAGTCAGCCCCAGCATTTT; cdr3_aa: CASSESPTGSQPQHF
clone_size: .; d_call: .; v_call: TRBV9; j_call: TRBJ2-7; cdr3_nt: TGTGCCAGCAGCGTATCGGATGCGGGGCATTTACCTTACGAGCAGTACTTC; cdr3_aa: CASSVSDAGHLPYEQYF
clone_size: .; d_call: TRBD1; v_call: TRBV5-1; j_call: TRBJ1-4; cdr3_nt: TGCGCCAGCAGCTTAACAGGGGGGGCCGCTGAAAAACTGTTTTTT; cdr3_aa: CASSLTGGAAEKLFF
clone_size: .; d_call: .; v_call: TRBV4-1; j_call: TRBJ2-3; cdr3_nt: TGCGCCAGCAGCCAAGATCAGACTAGCACAGATACGCAGTATTTT; cdr3_aa: CASSQDQTSTDTQYF